This TCR beta chain is from a study of cytomegalovirus exposure and HLA in healthy donors. Findings and caveats of the study: In a later analysis, first-cohort TCR clusters were found to tend to co-occur in the 90 to 150 validation repertoires. Cytomegalovirus association was assigned to around 150 TCR beta chains.

The V end lost 4 bases, the J end lost 2 bases, and 9 bases lay between the germline ends. This CDR3 has 12 amino acids. The germline CDR1 and CDR2 sequences are SQVTM and ANQGSEA. Concerning this clone: No antigen is known for it.

TCRdb's copy holds only in-frame clones and misses some; the assay was immunoSEQ multiplex PCR. The sample has 110,000 or so clones, more than 75% seen once. The rearrangement uses TRBV29-1 and TRBJ2-7; no definite D call. The specimen was PBMCs. The source is a woman aged 30 to 39 in good health and CMV-seronegative. The CDR3 DNA sequence: TGCAGCGTTGCTGACGGAGCCTACGAGCAGTACTTC. It is translated as CSVADGAYEQYF.